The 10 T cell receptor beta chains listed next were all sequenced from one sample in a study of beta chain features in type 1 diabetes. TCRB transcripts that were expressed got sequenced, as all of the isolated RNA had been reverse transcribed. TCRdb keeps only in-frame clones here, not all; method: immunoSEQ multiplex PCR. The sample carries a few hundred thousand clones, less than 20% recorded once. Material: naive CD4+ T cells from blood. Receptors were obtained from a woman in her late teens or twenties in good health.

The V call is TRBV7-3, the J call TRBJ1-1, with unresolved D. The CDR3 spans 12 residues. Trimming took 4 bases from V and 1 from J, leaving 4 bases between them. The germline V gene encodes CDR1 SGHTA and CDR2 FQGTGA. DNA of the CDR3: TGTGCCAGCAGCTCTCCGAACACTGAAGCTTTCTTT. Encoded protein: CASSSPNTEAFF.

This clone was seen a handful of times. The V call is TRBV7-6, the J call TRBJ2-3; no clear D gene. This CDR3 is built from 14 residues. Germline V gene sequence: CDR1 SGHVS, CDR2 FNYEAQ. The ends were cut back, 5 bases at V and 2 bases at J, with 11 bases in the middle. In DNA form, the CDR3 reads TGTGCCAGCAGCAAACGAGGTTCCACAGATACGCAGTATTTT. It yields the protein CASSKRGSTDTQYF.

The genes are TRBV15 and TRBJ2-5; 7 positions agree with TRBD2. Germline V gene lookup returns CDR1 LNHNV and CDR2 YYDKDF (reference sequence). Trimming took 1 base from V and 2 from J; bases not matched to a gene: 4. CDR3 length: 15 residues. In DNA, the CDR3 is TGTGCCACCAGCAGAGGTAGCGGGCGACAAGAGACCCAGTACTTC. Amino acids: CATSRGSGRQETQYF.

The CDR3 region is CASSAWRQGDTDTQYF. CDR3 DNA: TGTGCCAGCAGCGCTTGGAGACAGGGTGACACAGATACGCAGTATTTT. This chain links TRBV9 with TRBJ2-3, with 7 bases lining up with TRBD1. This CDR3 spans 16 amino acids. J was trimmed by 2 bases and V by 3 bases; bases with no gene match: 9. Germline assignment: CDR1 SGDLS and CDR2 YYNGEE.

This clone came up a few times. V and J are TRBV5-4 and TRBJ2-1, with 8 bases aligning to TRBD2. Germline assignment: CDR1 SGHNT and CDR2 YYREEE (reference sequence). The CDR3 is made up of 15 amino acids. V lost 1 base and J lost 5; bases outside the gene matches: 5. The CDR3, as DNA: TGTGCCAGCAGCTTGCCTCGCGGGAGGAACAATGAGCAGTTCTTC. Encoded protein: CASSLPRGRNNEQFF.

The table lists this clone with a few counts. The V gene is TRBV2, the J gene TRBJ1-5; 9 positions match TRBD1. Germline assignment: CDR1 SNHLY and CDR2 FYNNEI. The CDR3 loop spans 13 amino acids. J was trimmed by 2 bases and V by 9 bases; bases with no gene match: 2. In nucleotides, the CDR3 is TGTGCCAGTCGGGACAGGGGCAATCAGCCCCAGCATTTT. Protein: CASRDRGNQPQHF.

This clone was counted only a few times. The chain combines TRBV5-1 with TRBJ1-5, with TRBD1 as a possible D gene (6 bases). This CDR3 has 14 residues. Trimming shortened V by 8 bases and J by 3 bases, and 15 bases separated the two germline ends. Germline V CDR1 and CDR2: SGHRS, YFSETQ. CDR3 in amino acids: CASARDNNNQPQHF. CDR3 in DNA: TGCGCCAGTGCCCGGGACAACAACAATCAGCCCCAGCATTTT.

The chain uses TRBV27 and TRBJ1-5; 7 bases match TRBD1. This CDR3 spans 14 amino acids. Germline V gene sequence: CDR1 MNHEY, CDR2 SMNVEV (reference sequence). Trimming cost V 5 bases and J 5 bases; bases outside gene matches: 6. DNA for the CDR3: TGTGCCAGCAGTCGCCGGGACAGTTATCAGCCCCAGCATTTT. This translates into CASSRRDSYQPQHF.

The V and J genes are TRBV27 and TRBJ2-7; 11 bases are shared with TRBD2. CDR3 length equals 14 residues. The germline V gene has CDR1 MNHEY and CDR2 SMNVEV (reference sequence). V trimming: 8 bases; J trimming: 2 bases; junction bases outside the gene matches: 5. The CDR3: CASGGLAEPYEQYF. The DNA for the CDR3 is TGTGCCAGCGGGGGACTAGCGGAACCCTACGAGCAGTACTTC.

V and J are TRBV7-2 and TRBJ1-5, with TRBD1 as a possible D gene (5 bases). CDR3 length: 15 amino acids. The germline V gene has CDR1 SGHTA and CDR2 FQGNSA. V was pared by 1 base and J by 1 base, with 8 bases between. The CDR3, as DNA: TGTGCCAGCAGCTTAGGGTCAGGGAGCAATCAGCCCCAGCATTTT. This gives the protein CASSLGSGSNQPQHF.